Below are 32 T cell receptor beta chains sequenced from a single sample in a study of blood T cells in healthy people across ages. Next came a second PCR, run for roughly 6 to 11 cycles, which used a sample-barcoded 5' primer along with a J-beta primer mix. TCRdb processed the 5' RACE reads anew with MiXCR; each CDR3 protein has one entry. The sample has about 1.6 million distinct CDR3 sequences; about 31% are singletons. Sequencing was done on a sample of blood. These receptors were collected from a woman aged 25 to 39 in good health.

The gene calls are TRBV6-5 and TRBJ2-1; 8 nucleotides align to TRBD2. The CDR3 has 16 residues. Germline V gene sequence: CDR1 MNHEY, CDR2 SVGAGI. V gave up 0 bases and J gave up 7 bases; unmatched junction bases: 8. The chain's CDR3 is CASSYSSLGGRNEQFF. CDR3 DNA: TGTGCCAGCAGTTACTCCAGTCTCGGCGGGAGGAATGAGCAGTTCTTC.

This clonotype was counted only a few times. This sequence joins TRBV12-3 or TRBV12-4 and TRBJ1-1; D remains ambiguous. V was cut by 7 bases and J by 3 bases, with 15 bases left in between. This CDR3 is 14 amino acids long. In DNA, the CDR3 is TGTGCCAGCACCCCCGTCGGAAGGGACACTGAAGCTTTCTTT. Its translation is CASTPVGRDTEAFF.

Worth noting for this clonotype: Compared with germline, one end of the junction differs, possibly owing to a read error. V and J are TRBV12-3 or TRBV12-4 and TRBJ2-7, with 9 nucleotides matching TRBD2. The CDR3 has 16 residues. The CDR3 DNA sequence: TGTGTCAGCAGTTACTCGGGTCTAGCGGGAAACTACGAGCAGTACTTC. Its protein product is CVSSYSGLAGNYEQYF.

V is TRBV4-1 and J is TRBJ1-5, with D unclear. The CDR3 is 15 residues long. Germline-derived CDR1 and CDR2 are MGHRA and YSYEKL. V was cut by 0 bases and J by 0 bases, with 6 bases left in between. This CDR3 is CASSQDGYSNQPQHF. CDR3 nucleotides: TGCGCCAGCAGCCAAGATGGGTATAGCAATCAGCCCCAGCATTTT.

This rearrangement joins TRBV7-9 to TRBJ2-7; 9 bases are a match to TRBD2. After removal of 5 bases from V and 4 bases from J, the junction contained 12 bases not matched to a gene. Germline lookup yields CDR1 SEHNR and CDR2 FQNEAQ (reference sequence). The CDR3 has 16 amino acids. CDR3 DNA: TGTGCCAGCAGCGTAGGAATAGCGGGAGCTACGTACGAGCAGTACTTC. It codes for CASSVGIAGATYEQYF.

This clonotype turned up a few times. This chain uses TRBV20-1 with TRBJ2-1; TRBD2 aligns across 10 bases. V was pared by 4 bases and J by 4 bases, with 4 bases of the junction left unmatched. The CDR3 totals 14 residues. Germline CDR1 reads DFQATT; CDR2 reads SNEGSKA (reference sequence). CDR3 in amino acids: CSAKSGGAYNEQFF. The CDR3 region has the DNA TGCAGTGCTAAGAGCGGGGGGGCTTACAATGAGCAGTTCTTC.

This rearrangement joins TRBV7-8 to TRBJ2-7, with D uncertain. Looked up from germline, CDR1 is SGHVS and CDR2 is FQNEAQ. The CDR3 loop spans 16 amino acids. The V end lost 2 bases, the J end lost 7 bases, and 21 bases lay between the germline ends. This CDR3 reads CASSLSASSLKGEQYF. In nucleotides, the CDR3 is TGTGCCAGCAGCTTATCTGCGAGCTCCCTAAAAGGGGAGCAGTACTTC.

This clonotype was recorded many times. This chain links TRBV4-1 with TRBJ2-7; TRBD1 aligns across 9 bases. Germline V gene sequence: CDR1 MGHRA, CDR2 YSYEKL. J lost 3 bases, V lost 8 bases, and 5 bases had no gene match. This CDR3 contains 13 residues. The CDR3 bases are TGCGCCAGCGGACCGGGACAGGGCTACGAGCAGTACTTC. Its protein product is CASGPGQGYEQYF.

The chain recombines TRBV28 with TRBJ2-2; no reliable D call. Per germline, CDR1 MDHEN and CDR2 SYDVKM. This CDR3 contains 14 residues. V was shortened by 6 bases and J by 1 base, with 9 bases between the two germline ends. CDR3: CASRSPLNTGELFF. CDR3 bases: TGTGCCAGCAGGTCTCCTTTGAACACCGGGGAGCTGTTTTTT.

There are a few counts of this clonotype. The rearrangement links TRBV10-2 to TRBJ2-3; possibly TRBD1 for D (6 bases). The V end was cut by 5 bases, the J end by 0 bases, with 18 bases between. The CDR3 is 17 amino acids. Germline lookup yields CDR1 WSHSY and CDR2 SAAADI. Here the CDR3 DNA reads TGCGCCAGCAGTCGAATGGACAGTTTTATTAGCACAGATACGCAGTATTTT. This codes for CASSRMDSFISTDTQYF.

This clonotype came up a few times. V is TRBV7-9 and J is TRBJ2-7; D might be TRBD2 (6 bases). The CDR3 covers 15 residues. In germline, CDR1 is SEHNR, CDR2 FQNEAQ (reference sequence). V was cut by 5 bases and J by 0 bases, with 14 bases left in between. The CDR3 region is CASSLGTSSSYEQYF. In DNA, the CDR3 is TGTGCCAGCAGCCTCGGGACTTCGAGCTCCTACGAGCAGTACTTC.

The V and J genes are TRBV5-1 and TRBJ2-1, with D possibly matching TRBD2 (5 bases). Deletions cut 4 bases from V and 8 bases from J, with 16 bases between. The CDR3 spans 14 residues. CDR1 SGHRS and CDR2 YFSETQ come from the germline V gene. As DNA, the CDR3 is TGCGCCAGCAGCGGCATACTAGATGGGGATGAGCAGTTCTTC. Protein product: CASSGILDGDEQFF.

V and J are TRBV20-1 and TRBJ1-5; D gene unclear. Germline V CDR1 and CDR2: DFQATT, SNEGSKA (reference sequence). CDR3 length: 14 residues. V lost 1 base, J lost 4 bases, and 11 bases lay in between. CDR3 nucleotides: TGCAGTGCTAGAGGGGCGGCAGATAATCAGCCCCAGCATTTT. It codes for CSARGAADNQPQHF.

This clonotype was observed a few times. The chain recombines TRBV3-1 with TRBJ2-7; D gene unclear. V was pared by 4 bases and J by 1 base, with 14 bases between. The CDR3 runs to 15 residues. CDR1 is LGHDT, CDR2 YNNKEL, per germline (reference sequence). The CDR3 DNA follows: TGTGCCAGCAGCCGGGCAGGCATGAAATCCTACGAGCAGTACTTC. Residues: CASSRAGMKSYEQYF.

This clonotype showed up just a few times. This chain joins TRBV5-1 and TRBJ1-1; D gene unclear. The CDR3 runs to 13 residues. Trimming pared 5 bases from V and 3 bases from J, leaving 11 bases between. Germline assignment: CDR1 SGHRS and CDR2 YFSETQ. CDR3: CASRGVIDTEAFF. CDR3 sequence (DNA): TGCGCCAGCAGGGGAGTTATAGACACTGAAGCTTTCTTT.

The chain carries TRBV28 and TRBJ2-1; the match to TRBD2 covers 10 bases. CDR1 is MDHEN, CDR2 SYDVKM, per germline. CDR3 size: 16 residues. Trimming at V came to 6 bases and at J to 4 bases, leaving 9 bases not matched to a gene. This CDR3 is CASSPAGLAVYNEQFF. CDR3 coding DNA: TGTGCCAGCAGCCCAGCAGGACTAGCGGTTTACAATGAGCAGTTCTTC.

This chain uses TRBV6-2 or TRBV6-3 with TRBJ1-2; D ambiguous. The CDR3 totals 14 residues. Germline CDR1 and CDR2: MNHEY and SVGEGT. V shed 7 bases and J shed 8 bases, with 20 bases lying between them. CDR3 amino acids: CASTLGPGTRGYTF. CDR3 coding DNA: TGTGCCAGCACACTAGGGCCTGGAACCCGAGGCTACACCTTC.

The J gene is TRBJ1-1, the V gene TRBV5-1; D may be TRBD1 (6 bases). Trimming cost V 0 bases and J 4 bases, with 16 bases left between them. CDR3 size: 16 residues. Germline V lookup: CDR1 SGHRS, CDR2 YFSETQ. CDR3 sequence (DNA): TGCGCCAGCAGCTTGGAGTTGGGGGGCTACGGCACTGAAGCTTTCTTT. This codes for CASSLELGGYGTEAFF.

The rearrangement uses TRBV3-1 and TRBJ2-7; 8 bases match TRBD2. This CDR3 is built from 16 residues. Germline V CDR1 and CDR2: LGHDT, YNNKEL (reference sequence). The ends lost 6 bases at V and 4 bases at J; junction bases unmatched: 14. CDR3: CASRRSLAGKEYEQYF. In DNA, the CDR3 is TGTGCCAGCAGACGTAGCTTAGCGGGAAAAGAGTACGAGCAGTACTTC.

This clonotype came up many times. The DNA for the CDR3 is TGTGCCAGCAGCCACCAAATCGCGGAGGCTAGCGTCACAGATACGCAGTATTTT. Protein sequence: CASSHQIAEASVTDTQYF. The gene calls are TRBV4-2 and TRBJ2-3; tentatively, D is TRBD2 (6 bases). The V gene's germline CDR1 is LGHNA and CDR2 YNFKEQ. CDR3 length equals 18 residues. The V gene lost 3 bases and the J gene lost 2 bases, with 21 bases spanning the gap.

The chain recombines TRBV5-5 with TRBJ1-1, with 9 bases identical to TRBD1. The CDR3 length is 16 residues. The V and J ends lost 3 bases and 3 bases, in that order; junction bases with no gene match: 9. Germline V lookup: CDR1 SGHKS, CDR2 YYEKEE (reference sequence). CDR3 sequence (DNA): TGTGCCAGCAGCTCAAGGACAGGGGAGAAGTACACTGAAGCTTTCTTT. It translates to CASSSRTGEKYTEAFF.

The sample holds many counts of this clonotype. The chain carries TRBV6-1 and TRBJ2-1; no clear D gene. Looked up from germline, CDR1 is MNHNS and CDR2 is SASEGT. Trimming shortened V by 3 bases and J by 8 bases, and 2 bases separated the two germline ends. The CDR3 extends over 10 amino acids. The CDR3 loop is CASSEYEQFF. In DNA form, the CDR3 reads TGTGCCAGCAGTGAGTATGAGCAGTTCTTC.

This clonotype was counted at least ten times. V usage is TRBV10-3 and J usage is TRBJ2-3, with D possibly TRBD1 on 6 matching bases. The V end was cut by 8 bases, the J end by 7 bases, with 13 bases between. The CDR3 covers 12 residues. Per germline, CDR1 ENHRY and CDR2 SYGVKD. CDR3 sequence reads: CAIGQGSNTQYF. The CDR3 DNA follows: TGTGCCATCGGGCAGGGGTCGAATACGCAGTATTTT.

This chain links TRBV7-8 with TRBJ2-2; D remains ambiguous. Trimming cost V 1 base and J 3 bases, with 15 bases left between them. CDR1 is SGHVS, CDR2 FQNEAQ, per germline. The CDR3 length is 17 residues. The CDR3 coding sequence is TGTGCCAGCAGCTTAGAATGGCTCAGGAAGGACACCGGGGAGCTGTTTTTT. Protein product: CASSLEWLRKDTGELFF.

Notes on this clonotype: A junction boundary mismatches the germline segment, possibly from a read error. The chain is built from TRBV9 and TRBJ2-1; TRBD2 agrees at 9 bases. The germline CDR1 and CDR2 sequences are SGDLS and YYNGEE. The CDR3 totals 15 residues. Written as DNA, the CDR3 is TGTGCCAGCCGCGTAGATCTAGCGGGGTACAATGAGCAGTTCTTC. The encoded protein is CASRVDLAGYNEQFF.

The rearrangement uses TRBV27 and TRBJ2-1; D remains unclear. Trimming removed 1 base at V and 8 bases at J, with 9 bases between. The CDR3 is 13 residues long. Germline V CDR1 and CDR2: MNHEY, SMNVEV (reference sequence). Written as DNA, the CDR3 is TGTGCCAGCAGTTTATTAGTGGCTTATGAGCAGTTCTTC. Translating gives CASSLLVAYEQFF.

This clonotype has just a few counts. Its ends do not fully match the called genes, so a read error is possible. The chain links TRBV20-1 to TRBJ2-3; D is uncertain. Germline V lookup: CDR1 DFQATT, CDR2 SNEGSKA (reference sequence). The CDR3 is 16 residues long. The CDR3 DNA reads as TGTAGTGCTAGAGATCTAGGTTTTTCCTTCACAGATACGCAGTATTTT. It specifies CSARDLGFSFTDTQYF.

This clonotype has at least ten counts. The V call is TRBV29-1, the J call TRBJ2-5; D call uncertain. Germline V gives CDR1 SQVTM, CDR2 ANQGSEA. V was cut by 4 bases and J by 5 bases, with 8 bases left in between. The CDR3 sequence is 11 residues long. Here the CDR3 reads CSVGVPETQYF. DNA of the CDR3: TGCAGCGTTGGGGTCCCGGAGACCCAGTACTTC.

The CDR3 sequence is CASSLAGQDTQYF. CDR3 DNA: TGTGCCAGCAGCTTAGCGGGTCAAGATACGCAGTATTTT. This rearrangement joins TRBV7-2 to TRBJ2-3; D is ambiguous. This CDR3 has 13 residues. Germline lookup yields CDR1 SGHTA and CDR2 FQGNSA. The V and J ends lost 0 bases and 5 bases respectively, with 6 bases between them. Looking up the rest from reference TRBV7-2 and TRBJ2-3 gives the full variable domain: GAGVSQSPSNKVTEKGKDVELRCDPISGHTALYWYRQSLGQGLEFLIYFQGNSAPDKSGLPSDRFSAERTGGSVSTLTIQRTQQEDSAVYLCASSLAGQDTQYFGPGTRLTVL.

This clonotype occurred many times. This chain links TRBV11-2 with TRBJ2-7; D perhaps matches TRBD1 (5 bases). Germline V gene sequence: CDR1 SGHAT, CDR2 FQNNGV. Trimming cost V 5 bases and J 4 bases, with 18 bases left between them. This CDR3 has 15 residues. The CDR3 sequence is CASSDQGFSLYEQYF. For the CDR3, the DNA is TGTGCCAGCAGCGATCAGGGTTTTAGCTTGTACGAGCAGTACTTC.

In this sample, this clonotype turned up a few times. One end of the junction is discordant with germline, which a read error may explain. The chain couples TRBV7-2 to TRBJ2-7; perhaps D is TRBD1 or TRBD2 (5 bases each). The CDR3 loop spans 13 amino acids. Germline V lookup: CDR1 SGHTA, CDR2 FQGNSA. The CDR3 coding sequence is TGTGCCAGCAGGATACGGGGCATGTACGAACAGTACTTC. It encodes CASRIRGMYEQYF.

V is TRBV9 and J is TRBJ2-5; D is uncertain. V was trimmed by 4 bases and J by 3 bases, leaving 10 bases between them. The germline V gene has CDR1 SGDLS and CDR2 YYNGEE. The CDR3 has 13 amino acids. This CDR3 reads CASSKATKETQYF. DNA for the CDR3: TGTGCCAGCAGCAAAGCAACTAAAGAGACCCAGTACTTC.